What follows are 31 T cell receptor beta chains derived from one specimen sequenced in a study of blood T cell repertoires in COVID-19. The assay was immunoSEQ multiplex PCR, and TCRdb's table has in-frame clones only and misses some. Among 200,000 to 300,000 clones listed, around nine tenths were seen once. What was sequenced was peripheral blood. Source of these receptors: a man younger than 35 with active or convalescent COVID-19.

The chain recombines TRBV15 with TRBJ2-5, with 13 bases lining up with TRBD2. V was pared by 0 bases and J by 5 bases, with 6 bases of the junction left unmatched. This CDR3 region has 17 residues. The V gene's germline CDR1 is LNHNV and CDR2 YYDKDF (reference sequence). CDR3 amino acids: CATSRELAGGSRETQYF. CDR3 DNA: TGTGCCACCAGCAGAGAACTAGCGGGGGGGTCCCGGGAGACCCAGTACTTC.

This clone was seen more than once but under ten times. J is TRBJ2-2 and V is TRBV6-2 or TRBV6-3, with 16 bases that match TRBD2. The germline CDR1 and CDR2 sequences are MNHEY and SVGEGT. V lost 4 bases, J lost 5 bases, and 10 bases stayed unmatched. This CDR3 is 19 amino acids long. The chain's CDR3 is CASSSYGTSGRARTGELFF. The CDR3, as DNA: TGTGCCAGCAGTTCCTACGGGACTAGCGGGAGGGCCCGGACCGGGGAGCTGTTTTTT.

This clone was detected once. V is TRBV7-9 and J is TRBJ2-3; 7 nucleotides match TRBD1. CDR3 length equals 18 residues. Germline V gene sequence: CDR1 SEHNR, CDR2 FQNEAQ (reference sequence). Trimming removed 7 bases from V and 2 bases from J; junction bases left unmatched: 18. CDR3 sequence: CASNSPSEQGKITDTQYF. CDR3 coding DNA: TGTGCCAGCAACTCACCTTCTGAACAGGGGAAAATCACAGATACGCAGTATTTT.

This clone was recorded a few times. The V and J genes are TRBV7-2 and TRBJ1-1; 9 bases fit TRBD1. The germline CDR1 and CDR2 sequences are SGHTA and FQGNSA. The CDR3 totals 14 residues. V trimming: 4 bases; J trimming: 5 bases; junction bases outside the gene matches: 5. In DNA, the CDR3 is TGTGCCAGCAGCTCGACAGGGGGTTGGACTGAAGCTTTCTTT. Translation: CASSSTGGWTEAFF.

The chain has TRBV10-2 and TRBJ2-5, with D possibly being TRBD1 (6 bases). The CDR3 contains 15 residues. Germline V CDR1 and CDR2: WSHSY, SAAADI. The V gene lost 4 bases and the J gene lost 4 bases, with 16 bases spanning the gap. CDR3 coding DNA: TGCGCCAGCAGTGTGAGAGGGGGAAAGGGAGAGACCCAGTACTTC. This sequence encodes CASSVRGGKGETQYF.

The chain recombines TRBV5-8 with TRBJ1-4, with TRBD1 matching over 10 bases. The CDR3 spans 15 residues. Looked up from germline, CDR1 is SGHTS and CDR2 is YDEGEE. The junction had 6 bases not matched to a gene; V was cut back by 4 bases and J by 6 bases. The CDR3 is CASSPRGQGDEKLFF. The CDR3, as DNA: TGTGCCAGCAGCCCCCGTGGACAGGGGGATGAAAAACTGTTTTTT.

This rearrangement joins TRBV7-3 to TRBJ2-2; D might be TRBD1 (7 bases). The CDR3 contains 16 residues. Germline loops: CDR1 SGHTA, CDR2 FQGTGA. V lost 1 base to trimming and J lost 4 bases, with 13 bases between them. The CDR3 DNA sequence: TGTGCCAGCAGCTTAAAGTACAGGGGACTCACCGGGGAGCTGTTTTTT. This translates into CASSLKYRGLTGELFF. Looking up the rest from reference TRBV7-3 and TRBJ2-2 gives the full variable domain: GAGVSQTPSNKVTEKGKYVELRCDPISGHTALYWYRQSLGQGPEFLIYFQGTGAADDSGLPNDRFFAVRPEGSVSTLKIQRTERGDSAVYLCASSLKYRGLTGELFFGEGSRLTVL.

The chain is built from TRBV7-3 and TRBJ1-5; D unclear. Between the trimmed V and J ends, which lost 2 bases and 3 bases, there was a span of 8 bases. Germline V gene lookup returns CDR1 SGHTA and CDR2 FQGTGA. The CDR3 has 14 amino acids. The CDR3 loop is CASSLAADNQPQHF. The CDR3 DNA reads as TGTGCCAGCAGCTTAGCGGCGGACAATCAGCCCCAGCATTTT. Drawing the rest from reference TRBV7-3 and TRBJ1-5, the complete variable domain is GAGVSQTPSNKVTEKGKYVELRCDPISGHTALYWYRQSLGQGPEFLIYFQGTGAADDSGLPNDRFFAVRPEGSVSTLKIQRTERGDSAVYLCASSLAADNQPQHFGDGTRLSIL.

This clone has a single count. The gene calls are TRBV28 and TRBJ1-1; 9 bases are a match to TRBD1. Germline V lookup: CDR1 MDHEN, CDR2 SYDVKM. The V gene end was trimmed by 7 bases and the J gene end by 4 bases; junction bases not matched to a gene: 4. The length of the CDR3 is 13 residues. CDR3 DNA: TGTGCCAGCAAAGACAGGGGGAGCACTGAAGCTTTCTTT. As protein: CASKDRGSTEAFF.

The chain uses TRBV5-4 and TRBJ2-5; 7 bases are shared with TRBD2. The length of the CDR3 is 15 residues. Germline V lookup: CDR1 SGHNT, CDR2 YYREEE (reference sequence). V was clipped by 4 bases and J by 5 bases; unmatched bases: 11. For the CDR3, the DNA is TGTGCCAGCAGCGGAGGCGGGAGAATGGGGGAGACCCAGTACTTC. Its protein is CASSGGGRMGETQYF.

The CDR3 region is CASSLAAGLRYEQYF. The DNA for the CDR3 is TGTGCCAGCAGCTTGGCCGCGGGACTGCGATACGAGCAGTACTTC. This chain links TRBV5-8 with TRBJ2-7, with D tentatively TRBD2 (6 bases). Per germline, CDR1 SGHTS and CDR2 YDEGEE. This CDR3 contains 15 residues. Between the trimmed V and J ends, which lost 0 bases and 4 bases, there was a span of 14 bases.

The chain is built from TRBV27 and TRBJ2-7; TRBD1 matches 8 bases. Germline-derived CDR1 and CDR2 are MNHEY and SMNVEV (reference sequence). J gave up 4 bases and V 6 bases, and 5 bases lay outside the gene matches. The CDR3 is made up of 13 amino acids. The chain's CDR3 is CASSEDRDYEQYF. For the CDR3, the DNA is TGTGCCAGCAGCGAGGACAGGGATTACGAGCAGTACTTC.

This rearrangement joins TRBV13 to TRBJ2-7; 7 positions match TRBD1. CDR3 length equals 12 residues. The germline gives CDR1 PRHDT, CDR2 FYEKMQ (reference sequence). V trimming: 5 bases; J trimming: 7 bases; junction bases outside the gene matches: 5. The CDR3 nucleotides read TGTGCCAGCAGCCAACAGGGGTGGGAGCAGTACTTC. Residues: CASSQQGWEQYF.

V usage is TRBV30 and J usage is TRBJ2-3; 8 bases fit TRBD2. From germline, CDR1 is GTSNPN and CDR2 SVGIG (reference sequence). The length of the CDR3 is 16 residues. V was clipped by 3 bases and J by 6 bases; unmatched bases: 14. CDR3 nucleotides: TGTGCCTGGAGGGCGGCTAGCGGGCTCCGCAGGGATACGCAGTATTTT. This encodes CAWRAASGLRRDTQYF.

The V and J genes are TRBV19 and TRBJ2-7, with D maybe TRBD2 (6 bases). Germline CDR1 LNHDA, CDR2 SQIVND (reference sequence). Trimming took off 6 bases at V and 2 bases at J, with 8 bases between the two ends. The CDR3 has 12 residues. As DNA, the CDR3 is TGTGCCAGTAGCGGGAGTACCTACGAGCAGTACTTC. It yields the protein CASSGSTYEQYF.

The V gene is TRBV30, the J gene TRBJ1-1, with 8 nucleotides matching TRBD1. V dropped 8 bases and J dropped 4; count of bases not matched to a gene: 9. The CDR3 is made up of 13 amino acids. CDR1 and CDR2 from the germline V gene are GTSNPN and SVGIG (reference sequence). CDR3 amino acids: CARRQGFITEAFF. CDR3 DNA sequence: TGTGCCCGTCGACAGGGGTTTATCACTGAAGCTTTCTTT.

The chain couples TRBV28 to TRBJ2-7, with a tentative D call TRBD1 (6 bases). CDR1 is MDHEN and CDR2 is SYDVKM in the germline V gene. This CDR3 has 15 amino acids. V was clipped by 5 bases and J by 4 bases, with 18 bases between them. The CDR3 nucleotides read TGTGCCAGCAGTACCGGACAGCCCCGTCGTTACGAGCAGTACTTC. It is translated as CASSTGQPRRYEQYF.

The rearrangement uses TRBV5-6 and TRBJ2-3; the match to TRBD2 covers 8 bases. Germline V gene lookup returns CDR1 SGHDT and CDR2 YYEEEE. After removal of 2 bases from V and 0 bases from J, the junction contained 14 bases not matched to a gene. The CDR3 runs to 19 residues. The CDR3: CASSLGPAGAESSTDTQYF. The DNA of the CDR3 is TGTGCCAGCAGCTTAGGCCCAGCGGGAGCGGAGTCTAGCACAGATACGCAGTATTTT.

This chain joins TRBV3-1 (or the pseudogene TRBV3-2) and TRBJ1-6; tentative D call: TRBD1 (5 bases). Looked up from germline, CDR1 is LGHDT and CDR2 is YNNKEL (reference sequence). CDR3 length: 16 residues. V dropped 1 base and J dropped 9 bases, with 16 bases sitting between them. The CDR3 nucleotides read TGTGCCAGCAGCCAAGTTGGCGACAGCTGGGGTTCACCCCTCCACTTT. Translation: CASSQVGDSWGSPLHF.

Here the CDR3 DNA reads TGCGCCAGCACTATTCTACCAGGGGTGGGTGGCTACACCTTC. Translation: CASTILPGVGGYTF. The V and J genes are TRBV10-1 and TRBJ1-2; TRBD1 is a possible D gene (6 bases). The CDR3 covers 14 residues. Per the germline V gene, CDR1 is WNHNN and CDR2 is SYGVQD (reference sequence). Trimming shortened V by 7 bases and J by 7 bases, and 19 bases separated the two germline ends.

The V gene is TRBV7-3, the J gene TRBJ2-7; D remains unclear. Germline CDR1 is SGHTA and CDR2 is FQGTGA. This CDR3 region has 15 residues. Trimming shortened V by 1 base and J by 0 bases, and 10 bases separated the two germline ends. For the CDR3, the DNA is TGTGCCAGCAGCTTAATGGCGGCAAGCTCCTACGAGCAGTACTTC. This sequence encodes CASSLMAASSYEQYF.

This rearrangement joins TRBV7-6 to TRBJ2-1, with D possibly matching TRBD2 (6 bases). The germline V gene encodes CDR1 SGHVS and CDR2 FNYEAQ. This CDR3 contains 15 residues. The ends were cut back, 3 bases at V and 8 bases at J, with 17 bases in the middle. The CDR3 DNA reads as TGTGCCAGCAGCTTGGGGGGACCCAGTTCGGATGAGCAGTTCTTC. Its protein product is CASSLGGPSSDEQFF.

The chain combines TRBV27 with TRBJ2-3; 13 positions agree with TRBD2. Per germline, CDR1 MNHEY and CDR2 SMNVEV (reference sequence). This CDR3 comprises 16 residues. J gave up 3 bases and V 5 bases, and 5 bases lay outside the gene matches. CDR3 DNA: TGTGCCAGCAGTCAACGACTAGCGGGAGGAACAGATACGCAGTATTTT. Residues: CASSQRLAGGTDTQYF.

The chain is built from TRBV7-3 and TRBJ2-3, with 12 bases that match TRBD1. Germline CDR1 and CDR2: SGHTA and FQGTGA. The ends lost 1 base at V and 2 bases at J; junction bases unmatched: 1. The CDR3 contains 16 residues. The CDR3 region has the DNA TGTGCCAGCAGCTTAAAGGGACAGGGGGCCACAGATACGCAGTATTTT. Protein sequence: CASSLKGQGATDTQYF. The full variable domain, its missing parts supplied by reference TRBV7-3 and TRBJ2-3, is GAGVSQTPSNKVTEKGKYVELRCDPISGHTALYWYRQSLGQGPEFLIYFQGTGAADDSGLPNDRFFAVRPEGSVSTLKIQRTERGDSAVYLCASSLKGQGATDTQYFGPGTRLTVL.

The chain employs TRBV6-2 or TRBV6-3 and TRBJ1-1; unclear D gene. The germline V gene encodes CDR1 MNHEY and CDR2 SVGEGT. The germline V and J ends were trimmed by 2 bases and 3 bases, with 16 bases remaining between them. This CDR3 is built from 16 residues. As DNA, the CDR3 is TGTGCCAGCAGTTACGAACTCCGAGGGAGGGACACTGAAGCTTTCTTT. The encoded protein is CASSYELRGRDTEAFF.

V usage is TRBV28 and J usage is TRBJ1-2; maybe TRBD1 (5 bases). The V gene's germline CDR1 is MDHEN and CDR2 SYDVKM. The CDR3 is 16 amino acids. Trimming shortened V by 4 bases and J by 5 bases, and 20 bases separated the two germline ends. The CDR3 bases are TGTGCCAGCAGTTCCCCGGGGGAGGGAGTTTCATATGGCTACACCTTC. Translation: CASSSPGEGVSYGYTF.

This clone was seen once. The chain employs TRBV7-9 and TRBJ2-3; the D gene is possibly TRBD1 (6 bases). CDR1 is SEHNR and CDR2 is FQNEAQ in the germline V gene (reference sequence). V dropped 5 bases and J dropped 3 bases, with 15 bases sitting between them. This CDR3 has 15 amino acids. The CDR3 loop reads CASSIRTVKTDTQYF. CDR3 DNA: TGTGCCAGCAGCATACGGACAGTAAAGACAGATACGCAGTATTTT.

The chain carries TRBV19 and TRBJ1-1, with D possibly being TRBD1 (5 bases). The V end lost 1 base, the J end lost 4 bases, and 7 bases lay between the germline ends. The CDR3 loop spans 13 amino acids. Germline V gives CDR1 LNHDA, CDR2 SQIVND (reference sequence). The CDR3 protein is CASSIGQFTEAFF. CDR3 DNA: TGTGCCAGTAGTATAGGACAGTTCACTGAAGCTTTCTTT.

V gene TRBV9 combines with J gene TRBJ2-1, with 8 bases lining up with TRBD2. The V gene end was trimmed by 7 bases and the J gene end by 7 bases; junction bases not matched to a gene: 16. Germline CDR1 reads SGDLS; CDR2 reads YYNGEE. The CDR3 has 16 residues. The CDR3 sequence: CASGDQRETSANEQFF. In nucleotides, the CDR3 is TGTGCCAGCGGAGACCAGCGGGAGACGTCTGCAAATGAGCAGTTCTTC.

The rearrangement joins TRBV2 to TRBJ2-7, with 8 bases fitting TRBD1. Looked up from germline, CDR1 is SNHLY and CDR2 is FYNNEI. V was clipped by 6 bases and J by 5 bases; unmatched bases: 6. The CDR3 loop spans 13 amino acids. This CDR3 is CASRTGVVDEQYF. The CDR3 nucleotides read TGTGCCAGCAGGACAGGGGTAGTCGACGAGCAGTACTTC.

This clone was counted a single time. The chain couples TRBV6-5 to TRBJ2-3; no reliable D call. The CDR3 is 14 residues long. V was cut by 7 bases and J by 1 base, with 12 bases left in between. The germline CDR1 and CDR2 sequences are MNHEY and SVGAGI. The CDR3 DNA sequence: TGTGCCAGCAATTGGGCTTCAGGCACAGATACGCAGTATTTT. It specifies CASNWASGTDTQYF.